This T cell receptor (beta chain) derives from a study of blood T cell repertoires in COVID-19. Only in-frame clones appear in the TCRdb table, and some are missing; sequencing was by immunoSEQ multiplex PCR. The sample consists of about 120,000 clones, approximately 80% of them appearing once. With V trimmed by 4 bases and J by 0 bases, 7 bases remained unmatched. Germline V gives CDR1 SGHRS, CDR2 YFSETQ. The CDR3 is made up of 16 amino acids. The clonotype comes from a man in his 70s with active or convalescent COVID-19. Sequencing used peripheral blood. The V call is TRBV5-1, the J call TRBJ1-3; 7 positions agree with TRBD1. CDR3 bases: TGCGCCAGCAGCATCGGACAGGCGCGCTCTGGAAACACCATATATTTT. Protein sequence: CASSIGQARSGNTIYF.